These 26 T cell receptor beta chains were sequenced from one sample in a study of shared clonotypes between healthy human individuals. The naive CD8 subset, CD45RO-negative cells positively selected for CCR7, excluded terminally differentiated effector memory CD45RA+ cells. Only in-frame clones appear in the TCRdb table, and some are missing; sequencing was by immunoSEQ multiplex PCR. Among just over 2,000,000 clones listed, approximately 94% were seen once. Sequences were obtained from naive CD8+ T cells sorted from blood. These receptors all stem from a young man in good health.

The CDR3: CASSPLKGLETQYF. CDR3 DNA sequence: TGTGCCAGCAGCCCCCTAAAGGGTTTGGAGACCCAGTACTTC. V and J are TRBV11-2 and TRBJ2-5; D is uncertain. Germline CDR1 reads SGHAT; CDR2 reads FQNNGV. Trimming left V 5 bases short and J 5 bases short, with 15 bases between. This CDR3 region has 14 residues.

The chain joins TRBV19 to TRBJ2-1; TRBD1 might be the D (6 bases). Germline lookup yields CDR1 LNHDA and CDR2 SQIVND (reference sequence). The length of the CDR3 is 15 residues. Deletions cut 5 bases from V and 8 bases from J, with 19 bases between. CDR3 loop: CASSFEWSGAHEQFF. CDR3 nucleotides: TGTGCCAGTAGTTTCGAATGGTCAGGGGCCCATGAGCAGTTCTTC. Supplemented by reference TRBV19 and TRBJ2-1, the full variable domain reads DGGITQSPKYLFRKEGQNVTLSCEQNLNHDAMYWYRQDPGQGLRLIYYSQIVNDFQKGDIAEGYSVSREKKESFPLTVTSAQKNPTAFYLCASSFEWSGAHEQFFGPGTRLTVL.

The chain carries TRBV27 and TRBJ2-2; tentatively, D is TRBD1 (5 bases). CDR3 length: 16 residues. Per the germline V gene, CDR1 is MNHEY and CDR2 is SMNVEV (reference sequence). The V and J ends lost 1 base and 4 bases respectively, with 13 bases between them. The CDR3 bases are TGTGCCAGCAGTTTATATGGCAGGGCTTTCACCGGGGAGCTGTTTTTT. It is translated as CASSLYGRAFTGELFF.

The table lists this clone with a count of one. This chain joins TRBV4-1 and TRBJ1-1, with TRBD1 identical over 8 bases. Per the germline V gene, CDR1 is MGHRA and CDR2 is YSYEKL. This CDR3 contains 16 residues. V dropped 3 bases and J dropped 5; count of bases not matched to a gene: 11. The CDR3 coding sequence is TGCGCCAGCAGCCACGGACAGGGTCTCTATTCGACTGAAGCTTTCTTT. Translating it yields CASSHGQGLYSTEAFF.

Here the CDR3 reads CAWSVLQGRNTIYF. DNA for the CDR3: TGTGCCTGGAGTGTATTACAGGGAAGAAACACCATATATTTT. This rearrangement joins TRBV30 to TRBJ1-3, with D tentatively TRBD1 (6 bases). V was pared by 0 bases and J by 5 bases, with 11 bases between. The germline V gene has CDR1 GTSNPN and CDR2 SVGIG (reference sequence). The CDR3 covers 14 residues. The full variable domain, in which reference TRBV30 and TRBJ1-3 provide the parts outside the CDR3, is SQTIHQWPATLVQPVGSPLSLECTVEGTSNPNLYWYRQAAGRGLQLLFYSVGIGQISSEVPQNLSASRPQDRQFILSSKKLLLSDSGFYLCAWSVLQGRNTIYFGEGSWLTVV.

The CDR3 reads CSVEAGTGYGYTF. Here the CDR3 DNA reads TGCAGCGTTGAAGCTGGGACAGGGTATGGCTACACCTTC. The gene calls are TRBV29-1 and TRBJ1-2, with 9 bases lining up with TRBD1. CDR3 length: 13 amino acids. Germline CDR1 is SQVTM and CDR2 is ANQGSEA. V lost 1 base and J lost 5; bases outside the gene matches: 2.

The V call is TRBV5-6, the J call TRBJ1-6; TRBD1 matches at 8 bases. The junction had 7 bases not matched to a gene; V was cut back by 4 bases and J by 10 bases. Looked up from germline, CDR1 is SGHDT and CDR2 is YYEEEE. This CDR3 is built from 14 residues. The CDR3 sequence: CASSQGQGLSPLHF. In DNA, the CDR3 is TGTGCCAGCAGCCAAGGACAGGGTTTATCACCCCTCCACTTT.

The rearrangement joins TRBV7-9 to TRBJ2-1; D possibly corresponds to TRBD2 (6 bases). V dropped 4 bases and J dropped 2 bases, with 15 bases sitting between them. This CDR3 contains 16 residues. Germline CDR1 reads SEHNR; CDR2 reads FQNEAQ (reference sequence). The CDR3 DNA reads as TGTGCCAGCAGCTCCAATCTAGCGCAAACCTACAATGAGCAGTTCTTC. It codes for CASSSNLAQTYNEQFF.

The chain employs TRBV27 and TRBJ2-7, with D possibly being TRBD1 or TRBD2 (5 bases each). CDR3 size: 16 residues. From germline, CDR1 is MNHEY and CDR2 SMNVEV (reference sequence). The V end lost 6 bases, the J end lost 3 bases, and 21 bases lay between the germline ends. CDR3 sequence: CASSLTGPLEVYEQYF. CDR3 DNA: TGTGCCAGCAGCCTAACGGGACCCTTGGAGGTCTACGAGCAGTACTTC.

About this clone: A read error may produce the germline difference seen at one junction end. The rearrangement uses TRBV7-8 and TRBJ2-2; D call uncertain. CDR3 size: 15 residues. Germline V gene data show CDR1 as SGHVS and CDR2 as FQNEAQ. In DNA, the CDR3 is TGCGCCAGCGAGGAAGGAATCCTGAACACCGGGGAGCTGTTTTTT. Translating it yields CASEEGILNTGELFF.

The rearrangement joins TRBV30 to TRBJ2-7; no definite D call. V was trimmed by 0 bases and J by 0 bases, leaving 15 bases between them. The CDR3 sequence is 16 residues long. Germline values: CDR1 GTSNPN, CDR2 SVGIG (reference sequence). In nucleotides, the CDR3 is TGTGCCTGGAGTGTATCTCGGCTTTACCTCTCCTACGAGCAGTACTTC. It specifies CAWSVSRLYLSYEQYF.

Concerning this clone itself: Other DNA sequences in the sample encode the same CDR3. The chain has TRBV6-1 and TRBJ2-5; perhaps TRBD2 as D (5 bases). The germline V gene encodes CDR1 MNHNS and CDR2 SASEGT. The CDR3 consists of 13 residues. Trimming pared 1 base from V and 2 bases from J, leaving 5 bases between. CDR3 DNA: TGTGCCAGCAGTGAAGGCGGGCAAGAGACCCAGTACTTC. Translated, it gives CASSEGGQETQYF.

V is TRBV6-1 and J is TRBJ1-4; no clear D gene. Trimming stripped 8 bases from V and 9 bases from J, with 7 bases between. From germline, CDR1 is MNHNS and CDR2 SASEGT. CDR3 size: 10 residues. This CDR3 is CASVGQKLFF. DNA for the CDR3: TGTGCCAGCGTTGGCCAAAAACTGTTTTTT.

For the CDR3, the DNA is TGCGCCAGCAGCCAAGAGGGACAGGGGCCCTTCCCCACAGATACGCAGTATTTT. Its translation is CASSQEGQGPFPTDTQYF. The rearrangement links TRBV4-1 to TRBJ2-3; TRBD1 matches at 10 bases. This CDR3 region has 18 residues. Germline CDR1 reads MGHRA; CDR2 reads YSYEKL. After removal of 0 bases from V and 2 bases from J, the junction contained 8 bases not matched to a gene.

This chain connects TRBV7-9 to TRBJ2-3; 8 bases match TRBD1. Germline loops: CDR1 SEHNR, CDR2 FQNEAQ (reference sequence). V lost 6 bases to trimming and J lost 1 base; unmatched junction nucleotides: 3. The length of the CDR3 is 14 residues. DNA for the CDR3: TGTGCCAGCAGTGAGACAGGGGGCACAGATACGCAGTATTTT. Its translation: CASSETGGTDTQYF.

The chain carries TRBV2 and TRBJ2-2, with a weak D call TRBD2 (6 bases). The germline V gene has CDR1 SNHLY and CDR2 FYNNEI. Trimming cost V 6 bases and J 0 bases, with 17 bases left between them. CDR3 length equals 17 residues. CDR3 in amino acids: CASSLWAGLTNTGELFF. In nucleotides, the CDR3 is TGTGCCAGCAGCCTCTGGGCGGGGCTAACGAACACCGGGGAGCTGTTTTTT.

The V and J genes are TRBV7-9 and TRBJ2-7; TRBD1 agrees at 7 bases. The CDR3 length is 15 residues. The J segment lost 2 bases and the V segment lost 1 base, leaving 5 bases of the junction unmatched. Germline CDR1 reads SEHNR; CDR2 reads FQNEAQ (reference sequence). The CDR3 sequence is CASSLGDSPTYEQYF. CDR3 in DNA: TGTGCCAGCAGCTTAGGGGACAGCCCGACCTACGAGCAGTACTTC.

The chain is built from TRBV4-3 and TRBJ2-1, with 16 bases identical to TRBD2. This CDR3 comprises 20 residues. Germline V gene data show CDR1 as LGHNA and CDR2 as YSLEER. V was clipped by 5 bases and J by 0 bases; unmatched bases: 10. This chain's CDR3 is CASSYSTGLAGGSSYNEQFF. The CDR3 DNA follows: TGCGCCAGCAGCTATTCCACGGGACTAGCGGGAGGGAGCTCCTACAATGAGCAGTTCTTC.

The gene calls are TRBV7-8 and TRBJ1-2; D gene uncertain. The CDR3 length is 14 residues. The germline V gene encodes CDR1 SGHVS and CDR2 FQNEAQ. V gave up 1 base and J gave up 5 bases, with 11 bases separating them. CDR3 DNA: TGTGCCAGCAGCTTAGAAGGCGAACCTTATGGCTACACCTTC. This translates into CASSLEGEPYGYTF. Full variable domain (remainder filled in from reference TRBV7-8 and TRBJ1-2): GAGVSQSPRYKVAKRGQDVALRCDPISGHVSLFWYQQALGQGPEFLTYFQNEAQLDKSGLPSDRFFAERPEGSVSTLKIQRTQQEDSAVYLCASSLEGEPYGYTFGSGTRLTVV.

V usage is TRBV4-1 and J usage is TRBJ1-5; no definite D call. Germline CDR1 and CDR2: MGHRA and YSYEKL. The CDR3 runs 15 residues. Trimming removed 1 base at V and 6 bases at J, with 13 bases between. The CDR3 DNA sequence: TGCGCCAGCAGCCAAGGGATCAGTTCTTCTCAGCCCCAGCATTTT. Its translation: CASSQGISSSQPQHF.

This chain uses TRBV19 with TRBJ1-1; a weak D match, TRBD1 (6 bases). CDR3 length equals 15 residues. V was clipped by 0 bases and J by 1 base, with 9 bases between them. CDR1 is LNHDA and CDR2 is SQIVND in the germline V gene (reference sequence). CDR3 DNA sequence: TGTGCCAGTAGTATAGATCCACAGGGGAACACTGAAGCTTTCTTT. It encodes CASSIDPQGNTEAFF. The whole variable domain, remainder taken from reference TRBV19 and TRBJ1-1, is DGGITQSPKYLFRKEGQNVTLSCEQNLNHDAMYWYRQDPGQGLRLIYYSQIVNDFQKGDIAEGYSVSREKKESFPLTVTSAQKNPTAFYLCASSIDPQGNTEAFFGQGTRLTVV.

V is TRBV2 and J is TRBJ2-2; maybe TRBD1 (6 bases). Germline CDR1 SNHLY, CDR2 FYNNEI. The CDR3 totals 14 residues. V lost 2 bases to trimming and J lost 6 bases, with 10 bases between them. Written as DNA, the CDR3 is TGTGCCAGCAGTGAATACAGGGACGCCGGGGAGCTGTTTTTT. Protein product: CASSEYRDAGELFF.

The genes are TRBV5-6 and TRBJ2-5, with 10 nucleotides matching TRBD2. This CDR3 region has 16 residues. V lost 0 bases, J lost 2 bases, and 4 bases stayed unmatched. The V gene's germline CDR1 is SGHDT and CDR2 YYEEEE. The chain's CDR3 is CASSLVSGGQQETQYF. Written as DNA, the CDR3 is TGTGCCAGCAGCTTGGTTAGCGGGGGGCAACAAGAGACCCAGTACTTC.

V gene TRBV6-5 combines with J gene TRBJ1-5; D is unclear. Germline assignment: CDR1 MNHEY and CDR2 SVGAGI. CDR3 size: 11 residues. Trimming left V 4 bases short and J 6 bases short, with 4 bases between. The CDR3 is CASSSGQPQHF. In DNA form, the CDR3 reads TGTGCCAGCAGTTCAGGTCAGCCCCAGCATTTT.

The genes are TRBV4-1 and TRBJ2-3, with 8 positions matching TRBD2. The V and J ends lost 5 bases and 6 bases, in that order; junction bases with no gene match: 10. The germline V gene encodes CDR1 MGHRA and CDR2 YSYEKL. CDR3 length: 15 amino acids. The CDR3 here is CASSFTSGIFDTQYF. The CDR3 DNA follows: TGCGCCAGCAGCTTCACTAGCGGTATTTTTGATACGCAGTATTTT.

Comment on this clone: A junction boundary mismatches the germline segment, possibly from a read error. The sample has other DNA sequences that encode this CDR3 too. The chain has TRBV5-8 and TRBJ2-1, with D uncertain. The CDR3 contains 12 residues. Germline V CDR1 and CDR2: SGHTS, YDEGEE. CDR3 sequence reads: CASSLAYNEQFF. In nucleotides, the CDR3 is TGTGCCAGCAGCTTGGCCTATAATGAGCAGTTCTTC.